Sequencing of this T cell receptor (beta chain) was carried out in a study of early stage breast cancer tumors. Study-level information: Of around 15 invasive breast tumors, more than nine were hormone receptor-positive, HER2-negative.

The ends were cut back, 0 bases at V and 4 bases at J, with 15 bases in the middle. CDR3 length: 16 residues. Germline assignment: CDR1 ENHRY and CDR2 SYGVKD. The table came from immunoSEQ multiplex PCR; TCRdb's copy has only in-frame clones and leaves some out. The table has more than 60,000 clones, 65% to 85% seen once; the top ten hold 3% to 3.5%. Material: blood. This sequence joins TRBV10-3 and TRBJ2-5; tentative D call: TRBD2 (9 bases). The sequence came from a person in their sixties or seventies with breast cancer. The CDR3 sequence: CAISESASGTGETQYF. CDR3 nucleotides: TGTGCCATCAGTGAGTCGGCTAGCGGGACAGGAGAGACCCAGTACTTC.